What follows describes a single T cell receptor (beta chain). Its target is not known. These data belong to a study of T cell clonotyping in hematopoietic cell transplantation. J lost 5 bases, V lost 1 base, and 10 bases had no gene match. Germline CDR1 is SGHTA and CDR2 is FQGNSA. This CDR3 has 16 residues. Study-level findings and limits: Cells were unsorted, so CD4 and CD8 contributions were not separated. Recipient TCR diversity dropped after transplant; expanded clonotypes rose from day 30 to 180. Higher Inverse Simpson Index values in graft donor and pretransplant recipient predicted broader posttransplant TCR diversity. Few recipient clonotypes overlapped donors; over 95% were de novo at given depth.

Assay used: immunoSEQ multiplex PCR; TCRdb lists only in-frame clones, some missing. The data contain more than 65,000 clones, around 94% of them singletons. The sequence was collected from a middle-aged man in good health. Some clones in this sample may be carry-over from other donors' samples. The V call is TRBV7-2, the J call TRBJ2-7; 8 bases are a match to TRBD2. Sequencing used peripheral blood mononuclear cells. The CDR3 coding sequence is TGTGCCAGCAGCTTAGGGACTAGCCTGTCGGGGAACGAGCAGTACTTC. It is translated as CASSLGTSLSGNEQYF.